This T cell receptor beta chain is drawn from a study of cytomegalovirus exposure and HLA in healthy donors. Findings and limits, study-wide: Specificity for CMV antigens was confirmed in vitro for a few of the CMV-associated chains. The study put 150 to 200 TCR beta chains on its list as cytomegalovirus-associated.

A word on this clone: What it recognizes is unknown.

The CDR3 loop spans 13 amino acids. Trimming left V 7 bases short and J 7 bases short, with 14 bases between. PCR involved 60 Vbeta and 13 Jbeta primers. Data came from immunoSEQ multiplex PCR; TCRdb stores just in-frame clones and leaves some out. This sample has some 130,000 clones, with around 80% found just once. This TCR came from a man aged 30-40 years in good health. J is TRBJ1-5 and V is TRBV23-1, with D hard to call. TRBV23-1 is given ORF status, its function remaining uncertain. Sequenced input: PBMCs. CDR3 nucleotide sequence: TGCGCCAGCACCCTGCGGCGGGGACAGCCCCAGCATTTT. Amino acids: CASTLRRGQPQHF.